What follows describes a single T cell receptor (beta chain). The target antigen is unknown. TCRdb redid the calling of the reads with MiXCR, one entry per CDR3 protein. The top ten hold about an eighth of the sample, which has approximately 770,000 distinct CDR3 sequences, under 35% seen once. The data stem from a study of T cell repertoires in cytomegalovirus infection. Looking at the study overall: Both recently identified HLA-C-restricted and well-studied HLA-B-restricted CMV epitopes were used in the study.

Here the sequenced sample was cultured CD8+ T cells from PBMCs, taken from culture after CMV antigen stimulation. This TCR derives from a human donor in good health (CMV status not recorded). Some clones in this sample may be carry-over from other donors' samples.

The CDR3 sequence: CASKYQGAYEQYV. CDR3 bases: TGTGCCAGCAAATATCAGGGGGCCTACGAGCAGTACGTC. The chain has TRBV6-2 or TRBV6-3 and TRBJ2-7, with 7 bases identical to TRBD1. The CDR3 sequence is 13 residues long. Germline CDR1 MNHEY, CDR2 SVGEGT. The V segment lost 7 bases and the J segment 2 bases; nucleotides outside the gene matches: 5.